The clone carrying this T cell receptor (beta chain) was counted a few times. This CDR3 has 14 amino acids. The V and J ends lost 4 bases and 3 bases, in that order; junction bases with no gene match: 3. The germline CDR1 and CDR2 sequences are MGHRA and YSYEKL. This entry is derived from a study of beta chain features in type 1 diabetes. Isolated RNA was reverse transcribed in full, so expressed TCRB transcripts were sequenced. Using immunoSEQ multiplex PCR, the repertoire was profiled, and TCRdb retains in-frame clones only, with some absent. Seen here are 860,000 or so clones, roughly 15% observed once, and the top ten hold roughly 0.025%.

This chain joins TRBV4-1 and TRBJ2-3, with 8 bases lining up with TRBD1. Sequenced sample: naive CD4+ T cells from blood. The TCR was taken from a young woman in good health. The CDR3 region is CASSRRDRTDTQYF. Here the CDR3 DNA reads TGCGCCAGCAGCCGGAGGGACAGGACAGATACGCAGTATTTT.